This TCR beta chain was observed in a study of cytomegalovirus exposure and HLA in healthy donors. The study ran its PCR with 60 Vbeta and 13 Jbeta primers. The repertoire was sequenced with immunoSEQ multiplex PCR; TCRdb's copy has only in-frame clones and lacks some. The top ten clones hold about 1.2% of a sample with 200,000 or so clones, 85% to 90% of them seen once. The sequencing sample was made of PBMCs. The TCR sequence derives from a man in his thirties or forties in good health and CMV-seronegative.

CDR3 amino acids: CASSLEAGTYEQYF. DNA for the CDR3: TGCGCCAGCAGCTTGGAAGCAGGGACCTACGAGCAGTACTTC. This chain uses TRBV5-1 with TRBJ2-7; D is possibly TRBD1 (5 bases). V was clipped by 0 bases and J by 2 bases, with 9 bases between them. The length of the CDR3 is 14 residues. Germline CDR1 SGHRS, CDR2 YFSETQ.